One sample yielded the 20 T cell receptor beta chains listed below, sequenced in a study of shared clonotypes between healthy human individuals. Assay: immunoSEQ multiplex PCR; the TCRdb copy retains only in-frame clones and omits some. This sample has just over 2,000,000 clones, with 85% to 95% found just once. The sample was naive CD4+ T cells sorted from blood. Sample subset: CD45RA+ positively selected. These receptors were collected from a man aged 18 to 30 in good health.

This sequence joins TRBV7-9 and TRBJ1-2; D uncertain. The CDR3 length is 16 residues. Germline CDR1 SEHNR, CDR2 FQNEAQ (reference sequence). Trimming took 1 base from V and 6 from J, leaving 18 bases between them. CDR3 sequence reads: CASSLGPGPRVNGYTF. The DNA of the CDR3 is TGTGCCAGCAGCTTAGGGCCAGGCCCTAGGGTGAATGGCTACACCTTC.

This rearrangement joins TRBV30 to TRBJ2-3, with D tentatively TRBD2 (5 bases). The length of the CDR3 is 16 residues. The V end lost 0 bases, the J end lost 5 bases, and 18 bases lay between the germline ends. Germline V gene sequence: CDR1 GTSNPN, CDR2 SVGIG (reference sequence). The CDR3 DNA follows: TGTGCCTGGAGTGTAGGTGAGAGGGTGGACGGAGATACGCAGTATTTT. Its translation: CAWSVGERVDGDTQYF.

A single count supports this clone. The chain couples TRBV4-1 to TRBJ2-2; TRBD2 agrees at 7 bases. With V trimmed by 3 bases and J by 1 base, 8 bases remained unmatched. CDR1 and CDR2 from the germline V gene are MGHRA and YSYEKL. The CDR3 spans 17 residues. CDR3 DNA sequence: TGCGCCAGCAGCCAGAGTCGGGCGGGGGTGAACACCGGGGAGCTGTTTTTT. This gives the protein CASSQSRAGVNTGELFF.

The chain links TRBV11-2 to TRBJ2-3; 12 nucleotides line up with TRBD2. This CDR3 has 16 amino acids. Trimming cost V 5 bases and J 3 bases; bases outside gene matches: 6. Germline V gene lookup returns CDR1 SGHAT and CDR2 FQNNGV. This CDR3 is CASSEWTSGATDTQYF. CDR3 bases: TGTGCCAGCAGCGAATGGACTAGCGGGGCGACAGATACGCAGTATTTT.

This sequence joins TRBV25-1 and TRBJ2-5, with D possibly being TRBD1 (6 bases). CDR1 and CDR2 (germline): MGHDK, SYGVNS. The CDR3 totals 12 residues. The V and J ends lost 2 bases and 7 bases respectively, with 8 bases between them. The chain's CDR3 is CASSEQGRTQYF. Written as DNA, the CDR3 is TGTGCCAGCAGTGAACAGGGGCGGACCCAGTACTTC.

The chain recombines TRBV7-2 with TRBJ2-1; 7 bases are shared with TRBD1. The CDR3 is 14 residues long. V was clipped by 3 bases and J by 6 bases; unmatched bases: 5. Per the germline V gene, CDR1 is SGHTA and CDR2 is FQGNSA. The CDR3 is CASSLRGPFNEQFF. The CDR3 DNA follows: TGTGCCAGCAGCTTGAGGGGGCCTTTCAATGAGCAGTTCTTC.

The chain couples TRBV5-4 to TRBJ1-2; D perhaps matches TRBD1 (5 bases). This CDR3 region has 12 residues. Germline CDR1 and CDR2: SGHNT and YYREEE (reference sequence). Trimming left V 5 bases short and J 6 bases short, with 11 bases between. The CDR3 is CASSPGTDGYTF. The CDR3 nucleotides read TGTGCCAGCAGTCCGGGGACTGATGGCTACACCTTC.

The CDR3 DNA follows: TGTGCCAGCAGCCCGGGGACTTCTAACTACGAGCAGTACTTC. This gives the protein CASSPGTSNYEQYF. V and J are TRBV7-9 and TRBJ2-7; perhaps TRBD2 as D (6 bases). The ends were cut back, 5 bases at V and 3 bases at J, with 14 bases in the middle. This CDR3 spans 14 amino acids. Germline assignment: CDR1 SEHNR and CDR2 FQNEAQ (reference sequence).

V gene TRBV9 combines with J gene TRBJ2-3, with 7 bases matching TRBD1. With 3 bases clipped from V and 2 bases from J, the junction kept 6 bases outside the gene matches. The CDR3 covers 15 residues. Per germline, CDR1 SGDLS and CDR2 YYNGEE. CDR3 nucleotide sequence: TGTGCCAGCAGCGCCAGACAGGGAGACACAGATACGCAGTATTTT. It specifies CASSARQGDTDTQYF. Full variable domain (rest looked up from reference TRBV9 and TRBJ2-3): DSGVTQTPKHLITATGQRVTLRCSPRSGDLSVYWYQQSLDQGLQFLIQYYNGEERAKGNILERFSAQQFPDLHSELNLSSLELGDSALYFCASSARQGDTDTQYFGPGTRLTVL.

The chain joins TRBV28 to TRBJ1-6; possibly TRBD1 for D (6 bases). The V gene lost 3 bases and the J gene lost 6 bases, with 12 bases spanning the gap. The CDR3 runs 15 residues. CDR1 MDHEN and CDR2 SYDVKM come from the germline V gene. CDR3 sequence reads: CASSFSGGVNSPLHF. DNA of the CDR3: TGTGCCAGCAGTTTTTCGGGGGGCGTTAATTCACCCCTCCACTTT.

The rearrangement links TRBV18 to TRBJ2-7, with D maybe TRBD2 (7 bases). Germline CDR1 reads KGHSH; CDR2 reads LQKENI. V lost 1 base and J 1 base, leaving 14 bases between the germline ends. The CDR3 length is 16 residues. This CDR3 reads CASSPRGGPFSYEQYF. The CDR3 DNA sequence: TGTGCCAGCTCACCACGCGGGGGCCCTTTTTCCTACGAGCAGTACTTC.

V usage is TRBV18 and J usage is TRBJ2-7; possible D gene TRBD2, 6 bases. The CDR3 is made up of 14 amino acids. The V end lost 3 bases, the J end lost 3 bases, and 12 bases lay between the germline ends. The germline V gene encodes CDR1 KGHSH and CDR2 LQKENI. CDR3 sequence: CASSPVVGGYEQYF. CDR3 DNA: TGTGCCAGCTCACCTGTGGTCGGGGGCTACGAGCAGTACTTC.

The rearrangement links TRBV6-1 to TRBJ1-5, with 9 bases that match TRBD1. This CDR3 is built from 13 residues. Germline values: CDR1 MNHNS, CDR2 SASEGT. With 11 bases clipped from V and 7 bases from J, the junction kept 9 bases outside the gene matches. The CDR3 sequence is CAGRGQGEQPQHF. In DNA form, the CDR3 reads TGTGCCGGGAGGGGACAGGGAGAGCAGCCCCAGCATTTT.

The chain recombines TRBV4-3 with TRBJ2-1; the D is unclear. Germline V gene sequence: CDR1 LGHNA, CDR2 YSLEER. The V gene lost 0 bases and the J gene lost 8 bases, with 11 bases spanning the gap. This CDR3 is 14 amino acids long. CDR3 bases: TGCGCCAGCAGCCAAGAAAGCCAGGCTGATGAGCAGTTCTTC. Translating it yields CASSQESQADEQFF.

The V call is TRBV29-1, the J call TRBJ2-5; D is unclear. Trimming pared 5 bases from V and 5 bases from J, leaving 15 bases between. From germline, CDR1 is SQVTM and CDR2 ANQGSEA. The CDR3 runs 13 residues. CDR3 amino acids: CSVRSRIDETQYF. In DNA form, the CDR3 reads TGCAGCGTTCGTTCCAGGATTGACGAGACCCAGTACTTC.

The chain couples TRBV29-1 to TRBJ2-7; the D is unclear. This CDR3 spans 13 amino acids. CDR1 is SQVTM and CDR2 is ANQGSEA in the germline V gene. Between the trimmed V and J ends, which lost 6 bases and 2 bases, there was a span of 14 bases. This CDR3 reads CSVRPTNTYEQYF. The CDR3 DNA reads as TGCAGCGTCCGACCCACTAACACCTACGAGCAGTACTTC.

The chain's CDR3 is CASRWGGRNTEAFF. The CDR3 nucleotides are TGTGCCAGCCGGTGGGGCGGGCGGAACACTGAAGCTTTCTTT. The J gene is TRBJ1-1, the V gene TRBV28; a weak D match, TRBD1 (5 bases). V lost 8 bases to trimming and J lost 1 base, with 14 bases between them. Germline V CDR1 and CDR2: MDHEN, SYDVKM. The CDR3 is 14 residues long. The entire variable domain, with the rest obtained from reference TRBV28 and TRBJ1-1, is as follows: DVKVTQSSRYLVKRTGEKVFLECVQDMDHENMFWYRQDPGLGLRLIYFSYDVKMKEKGDIPEGYSVSREKKERFSLILESASTNQTSMYLCASRWGGRNTEAFFGQGTRLTVV.

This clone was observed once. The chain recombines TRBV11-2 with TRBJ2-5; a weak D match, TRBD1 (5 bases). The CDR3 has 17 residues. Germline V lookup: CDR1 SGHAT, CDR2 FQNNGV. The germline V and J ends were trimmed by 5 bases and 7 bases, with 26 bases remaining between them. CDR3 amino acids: CASSVQLAAGPLGTQYF. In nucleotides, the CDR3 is TGTGCCAGCAGCGTTCAATTGGCGGCAGGGCCGTTGGGGACCCAGTACTTC.

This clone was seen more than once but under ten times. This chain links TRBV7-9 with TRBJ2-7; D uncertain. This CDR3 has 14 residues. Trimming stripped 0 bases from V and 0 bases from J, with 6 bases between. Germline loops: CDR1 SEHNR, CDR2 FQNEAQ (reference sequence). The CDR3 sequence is CASSLAQSSYEQYF. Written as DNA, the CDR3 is TGTGCCAGCAGCTTAGCCCAGAGCTCCTACGAGCAGTACTTC.

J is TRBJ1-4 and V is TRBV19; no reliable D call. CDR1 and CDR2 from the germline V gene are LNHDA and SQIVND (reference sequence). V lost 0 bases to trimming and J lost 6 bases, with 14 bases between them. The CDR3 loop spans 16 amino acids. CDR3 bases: TGTGCCAGTAGTATAGATCGCGGCTCAGTGGATGAAAAACTGTTTTTT. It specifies CASSIDRGSVDEKLFF.